The entry below gives a single TCR beta chain sequence along with its context. Antigen unknown. The assay was immunoSEQ multiplex PCR, and TCRdb's table has in-frame clones only and misses some. The data contain approximately 70,000 clones, under 95% of them singletons. J lost 1 base, V lost 5 bases, and 4 bases had no gene match. Looked up from germline, CDR1 is SGHTA and CDR2 is FQGTGA. This CDR3 has 14 residues. The data were obtained in a study of OX40 agonist ivuxolimab in advanced cancers. Study as a whole: Partial responses were observed in three patients, of whom one had hepatocellular carcinoma and two had cutaneous melanoma.

Study results and caveats: Patients who responded partially at 0.1-3.0 mg/kg showed clonal expansion ranking among the lowest.

This TCR was sampled from an adult with an advanced solid tumor such as melanoma, head and neck, liver or kidney cancer. The V gene is TRBV7-3, the J gene TRBJ1-2, with 7 bases fitting TRBD1. Sequences were derived from CD4+ or CD8+ T cells sorted from blood, sampled in a trial of the OX40 agonist ivuxolimab. CDR3 residues: CASSEGGVNYGYTF. CDR3 DNA sequence: TGTGCCAGCAGCGAAGGGGGCGTTAACTATGGCTACACCTTC.